These T cell receptor beta chains were read from a single sample in a study of OX40 agonist ivuxolimab in advanced cancers. The protocol was immunoSEQ multiplex PCR, while the TCRdb copy is restricted to in-frame clones and leaves out a portion. The sample lists 70,000 to 95,000 clones; 94% were seen once. The specimen comprised CD4+ or CD8+ T cells sorted from blood, sampled in a trial of the OX40 agonist ivuxolimab. These receptors all stem from an adult with an advanced solid tumor such as melanoma, head and neck, liver or kidney cancer. CDR3s include the opening cysteine and the closing phenylalanine or tryptophan. Each record gives: CDR3 protein, CDR3 DNA, J gene, D gene, V gene, CDR3 length, clone size. The D gene is left open where the match is weak. Clone size is stated in some rows and not others, as once, few, many or a class when expanded.

CDR3 protein: CASSPAREQFF
CDR3 DNA: TGCGCCAGCAGCCCGGCCCGTGAGCAGTTCTTC
J gene: TRBJ2-1
D gene: .
V gene: TRBV5-1
CDR3 length: 11
clone size: .

CDR3 protein: CASSLVRRGPYEQYF
CDR3 DNA: TGTGCCAGCAGCTTGGTTCGCAGGGGACCCTACGAGCAGTACTTC
J gene: TRBJ2-7
D gene: .
V gene: TRBV5-6
CDR3 length: 15
clone size: .

CDR3 protein: CASQRRELNNEQFF
CDR3 DNA: TGTGCCAGTCAAAGGCGGGAGTTAAACAATGAGCAGTTCTTC
J gene: TRBJ2-1
D gene: TRBD2
V gene: TRBV19
CDR3 length: 14
clone size: .

CDR3 protein: CASSASSGSLYEQYF
CDR3 DNA: TGTGCCAGCAGCGCTTCTAGCGGGAGTCTCTACGAGCAGTACTTC
J gene: TRBJ2-7
D gene: TRBD2
V gene: TRBV9
CDR3 length: 15
clone size: .

CDR3 protein: CASSPGQGYNEQFF
CDR3 DNA: TGCGCCAGCAGCCCGGGACAGGGCTACAATGAGCAGTTCTTC
J gene: TRBJ2-1
D gene: TRBD1
V gene: TRBV4-1
CDR3 length: 14
clone size: once

CDR3 protein: CSVVWGTGELFF
CDR3 DNA: TGCAGCGTTGTTTGGGGAACCGGGGAGCTGTTTTTT
J gene: TRBJ2-2
D gene: .
V gene: TRBV29-1
CDR3 length: 12
clone size: .

CDR3 protein: CASSIYRVETQYF
CDR3 DNA: TGTGCCAGCAGTATTTACAGGGTAGAGACCCAGTACTTC
J gene: TRBJ2-5
D gene: .
V gene: TRBV6-1
CDR3 length: 13
clone size: .

CDR3 protein: CASSRTGENTIYF
CDR3 DNA: TGCGCCAGCAGCCGGACAGGGGAAAACACCATATATTTT
J gene: TRBJ1-3
D gene: TRBD1
V gene: TRBV5-1
CDR3 length: 13
clone size: .

CDR3 protein: CAALGPGPTDTQYF
CDR3 DNA: TGTGCCGCCTTGGGCCCCGGACCTACAGATACGCAGTATTTT
J gene: TRBJ2-3
D gene: .
V gene: TRBV6-1
CDR3 length: 14
clone size: .

CDR3 protein: CAWSVEATVNEKLFF
CDR3 DNA: TGTGCCTGGAGTGTAGAGGCAACAGTAAATGAAAAACTGTTTTTT
J gene: TRBJ1-4
D gene: .
V gene: TRBV30
CDR3 length: 15
clone size: .

CDR3 protein: CASSVYPGGDSPLHF
CDR3 DNA: TGTGCCAGCAGCGTATATCCGGGGGGTGATTCACCCCTCCACTTT
J gene: TRBJ1-6
D gene: .
V gene: TRBV9
CDR3 length: 15
clone size: .

CDR3 protein: CAWRGGLLSSYNSPLHF
CDR3 DNA: TGTGCCTGGAGGGGGGGCCTCTTGAGCTCCTATAATTCACCCCTCCACTTT
J gene: TRBJ1-6
D gene: .
V gene: TRBV30
CDR3 length: 17
clone size: .

CDR3 protein: CASSYGGPEELFF
CDR3 DNA: TGTGCCAGCAGTTACGGGGGGCCCGAGGAGCTGTTTTTT
J gene: TRBJ2-2
D gene: .
V gene: TRBV6-5
CDR3 length: 13
clone size: once

CDR3 protein: CASSDKGVGEQYF
CDR3 DNA: TGTGCCAGCAGTGACAAGGGGGTAGGAGAGCAGTACTTC
J gene: TRBJ2-7
D gene: .
V gene: TRBV2
CDR3 length: 13
clone size: .

CDR3 protein: CASSQAAGFSGNTIYF
CDR3 DNA: TGCGCCAGCAGCCAAGCAGCGGGGTTCTCTGGAAACACCATATATTTT
J gene: TRBJ1-3
D gene: .
V gene: TRBV4-3
CDR3 length: 16
clone size: .

CDR3 protein: CASSQVGPLTSRGGDEQFF
CDR3 DNA: TGCGCCAGCAGCCAAGTCGGGCCGCTCACTTCGCGGGGCGGGGATGAGCAGTTCTTC
J gene: TRBJ2-1
D gene: .
V gene: TRBV4-3
CDR3 length: 19
clone size: .

CDR3 protein: CASSPGESYEQYF
CDR3 DNA: TGTGCCAGCAGCCCGGGGGAATCCTACGAGCAGTACTTC
J gene: TRBJ2-7
D gene: .
V gene: TRBV4-2
CDR3 length: 13
clone size: .

CDR3 protein: CATARSYNEQFF
CDR3 DNA: TGTGCCACCGCGAGGTCCTACAATGAGCAGTTCTTC
J gene: TRBJ2-1
D gene: .
V gene: TRBV15
CDR3 length: 12
clone size: .

CDR3 protein: CASGPGWTEAFF
CDR3 DNA: TGTGCCAGCGGACCTGGTTGGACTGAAGCTTTCTTT
J gene: TRBJ1-1
D gene: .
V gene: TRBV6-5
CDR3 length: 12
clone size: .

CDR3 protein: CASSLDRGGQPQHF
CDR3 DNA: TGCGCCAGCAGCTTGGACAGGGGGGGTCAGCCCCAGCATTTT
J gene: TRBJ1-5
D gene: TRBD1
V gene: TRBV5-1
CDR3 length: 14
clone size: .

CDR3 protein: CASSIQDQPQHF
CDR3 DNA: TGTGCCAGCAGCATACAGGATCAGCCCCAGCATTTT
J gene: TRBJ1-5
D gene: .
V gene: TRBV5-6
CDR3 length: 12
clone size: .

CDR3 protein: CASSPSRDRAQKTQYF
CDR3 DNA: TGTGCCAGCAGCCCGTCCCGGGACAGGGCTCAGAAGACCCAGTACTTC
J gene: TRBJ2-5
D gene: TRBD1
V gene: TRBV7-8
CDR3 length: 16
clone size: .

CDR3 protein: CASSYSRRMNTEAFF
CDR3 DNA: TGTGCCAGCAGTTACTCGAGGAGAATGAACACTGAAGCTTTCTTT
J gene: TRBJ1-1
D gene: .
V gene: TRBV6-5
CDR3 length: 15
clone size: .

CDR3 protein: CASSPGLNTGELFF
CDR3 DNA: TGTGCCAGCAGTCCGGGACTGAACACCGGGGAGCTGTTTTTT
J gene: TRBJ2-2
D gene: .
V gene: TRBV5-6
CDR3 length: 14
clone size: .

CDR3 protein: CASMVQSYEQYF
CDR3 DNA: TGTGCCAGCATGGTGCAGAGCTACGAGCAGTACTTC
J gene: TRBJ2-7
D gene: .
V gene: TRBV2
CDR3 length: 12
clone size: .

CDR3 protein: CASSQDREGYQPQHF
CDR3 DNA: TGCGCCAGCAGCCAAGATCGAGAGGGGTATCAGCCCCAGCATTTT
J gene: TRBJ1-5
D gene: .
V gene: TRBV4-3
CDR3 length: 15
clone size: few

CDR3 protein: CAISESEGQGHGWLYEQYF
CDR3 DNA: TGTGCCATCAGTGAGTCAGAGGGACAGGGACACGGCTGGCTGTACGAGCAGTACTTC
J gene: TRBJ2-7
D gene: TRBD1
V gene: TRBV10-3
CDR3 length: 19
clone size: .

CDR3 protein: CASSVGGTLDTQYF
CDR3 DNA: TGTGCCAGCAGCGTAGGGGGCACCCTCGATACGCAGTATTTT
J gene: TRBJ2-3
D gene: .
V gene: TRBV9
CDR3 length: 14
clone size: .

CDR3 protein: CASSYGDTNSLHF
CDR3 DNA: TGTGCCAGCAGTTACGGGGACACCAATTCCCTCCACTTT
J gene: TRBJ1-6
D gene: .
V gene: TRBV6-5
CDR3 length: 13
clone size: few

CDR3 protein: CASAIGQGATGELFF
CDR3 DNA: TGTGCCAGCGCTATCGGACAGGGCGCTACCGGGGAGCTGTTTTTT
J gene: TRBJ2-2
D gene: TRBD1
V gene: TRBV6-5
CDR3 length: 15
clone size: .

CDR3 protein: CAREGFNEQYF
CDR3 DNA: TGTGCCAGGGAGGGGTTCAACGAGCAGTACTTC
J gene: TRBJ2-7
D gene: .
V gene: TRBV28
CDR3 length: 11
clone size: .

CDR3 protein: CAWSVSGGNQPQHF
CDR3 DNA: TGTGCCTGGAGTGTTTCGGGGGGCAATCAGCCCCAGCATTTT
J gene: TRBJ1-5
D gene: .
V gene: TRBV30
CDR3 length: 14
clone size: .

CDR3 protein: CASSKGLTSRDLLYEQYF
CDR3 DNA: TGTGCCAGCAGCAAAGGGTTGACTAGCCGCGACCTTCTTTACGAGCAGTACTTC
J gene: TRBJ2-7
D gene: .
V gene: TRBV21-1
CDR3 length: 18
clone size: .

CDR3 protein: CAGSELFRNTEAFF
CDR3 DNA: TGTGCCGGCAGTGAATTATTTCGGAATACTGAAGCTTTCTTT
J gene: TRBJ1-1
D gene: .
V gene: TRBV6-1
CDR3 length: 14
clone size: .

CDR3 protein: CAIMGTENYNEQFF
CDR3 DNA: TGTGCCATCATGGGGACGGAGAATTACAATGAGCAGTTCTTC
J gene: TRBJ2-1
D gene: .
V gene: TRBV10-3
CDR3 length: 14
clone size: .

CDR3 protein: CASRRQGVYEQYF
CDR3 DNA: TGTGCCAGCAGGAGACAGGGGGTCTACGAGCAGTACTTC
J gene: TRBJ2-7
D gene: TRBD1
V gene: TRBV13
CDR3 length: 13
clone size: .

CDR3 protein: CATSPLGGEAFF
CDR3 DNA: TGTGCCACCAGCCCTCTCGGGGGTGAAGCTTTCTTT
J gene: TRBJ1-1
D gene: .
V gene: TRBV15
CDR3 length: 12
clone size: .

CDR3 protein: CATSSYRGQDSPLHF
CDR3 DNA: TGTGCCACCAGCTCGTACAGGGGGCAGGATTCACCCCTCCACTTT
J gene: TRBJ1-6
D gene: TRBD1
V gene: TRBV15
CDR3 length: 15
clone size: few

CDR3 protein: CASSPGTGVLGGYTF
CDR3 DNA: TGTGCCAGCAGTCCCGGGACAGGAGTTTTGGGCGGCTACACCTTC
J gene: TRBJ1-2
D gene: TRBD1
V gene: TRBV6-5
CDR3 length: 15
clone size: .

CDR3 protein: CASSSASGSETQYF
CDR3 DNA: TGTGCCAGCAGCTCCGCTAGCGGATCAGAGACCCAGTACTTC
J gene: TRBJ2-5
D gene: TRBD2
V gene: TRBV9
CDR3 length: 14
clone size: .